This entry describes one T cell receptor beta chain. Assignment of participants to cohorts was predicated upon participant-reported clinical history. In the 2 weeks before study entry, exposed participants met a COVID-19 case, which was PCR-confirmed or clinician-diagnosed. This specimen belongs to a study of blood T cell repertoires in COVID-19. Study summary: The cDNA or gDNA used as material had been derived from T cells, B-cell-depleted T cells, or PBMCs.

V lost 8 bases and J lost 10; bases outside the gene matches: 14. Per the germline V gene, CDR1 is SSHAT and CDR2 is FNYEAQ (reference sequence). This CDR3 spans 15 amino acids. In the authors' workflow: From reference gene primer amplification, estimates of nucleated cell counts were derived. The method was immunoSEQ multiplex PCR; TCRdb's version includes in-frame clones alone and lacks a portion of them. The V and J calls and clone size are taken from that table; D and trimming were inferred from the DNA. The sample records 190,000 or so clones, 86% being singletons. V usage is TRBV7-7 and J usage is TRBJ1-6; 7 positions agree with TRBD1. This TCR was sampled from a woman in her twenties or thirties who had been exposed to COVID-19. The sequenced material came from PBMCs or T cells enriched from blood (not recorded which). In DNA, the CDR3 is TGTGCCAGCCGAGTACAGGGGACGTGGATCTCACCCCTCCACTTT. This gives the protein CASRVQGTWISPLHF.